This TCR beta chain was profiled in a study of T cells in Graves' hyperthyroidism and ophthalmopathy (dated by TCRdb to between 2017 and 2020). Context from the whole study: Peripheral blood samples were taken at the time of initial diagnosis, prior to any treatment. TCR V-J signatures able to tell the groups apart were searched for in a discovery cohort of 100 patients, of whom 40 to 45 had Graves' ophthalmopathy and under 65 had stable Graves' hyperthyroidism. Prospective prediction of ophthalmopathy was tested in an independent validation cohort consisting of under 20 hyperthyroidism patients and approximately 16 patients who later progressed to ophthalmopathy. The 100 discovery patients were randomly split 7:3 into training and test sets. In roughly six Graves' hyperthyroidism patients, the study also compared T-cell repertoires from thyroid tissue with T-cell repertoires from blood. After blood sampling, hyperthyroidism patients were treated with methimazole at a starting dose of 30 mg daily, and ophthalmopathy patients were treated with high-dose intravenous methylprednisolone. The paper reports TCR Vbeta CDR3 sequencing of over 130 peripheral blood samples: 43 ophthalmopathy, fewer than 85 hyperthyroidism and approximately 17 progressor patients. The full study reports these points: Most expanded thyroid clonotypes (frequency above 0.001) were also detected in blood, a finding suggesting that blood repertoires may reflect thyroid immune responses. In validation, the model predicted progression to ophthalmopathy with 55% to 71% sensitivity and around 72% specificity, a median of roughly seven months before onset. A model built on a 13 V-J signature distinguished ophthalmopathy from stable hyperthyroidism, reaching around 88% sensitivity and about 81% specificity in cross-validation and 80%/75% in testing. No statistical method was used to set the sample size in advance, and investigators knew the group allocation.

The V end loses 6 bases and the J end loses 3 bases, and a stretch of 15 bases separates them. Its CDR3 holds 14 amino acids, cysteine through phenylalanine. Of all the DNA, just the CDR3 is kept, 42 bases in frame from base 1. TCR beta CDR3 regions were amplified from RNA transcripts. A first-round RT-PCR of the TCR CDR3 used the HTBI primer set with the Qiagen OneStep RT-PCR kit. The libraries were constructed in a second round of multiplex PCR and then size-selected and purified. Paired-end sequencing of the libraries was performed with 100 bp reads on an Illumina HiSeq2000. The authors' pipeline ran thus. Raw data were processed with SOAPnuke, discarding reads with adapters, uncalled bases, mean Phred below 15, or no exact constant-primer or identifier match. High-quality paired reads were merged with COPE v1.2.5, and unique nucleotide sequences were defined as clonotypes. MiTCR v1.1 was used to align the clonotypes against IMGT TRBV, TRBD and TRBJ reference segments. Analysis was restricted to V-J combinations with a frequency above 0.0001, which covered roughly 99% of repertoires. A TCS score was defined as the ratio between F50 (clonal expansion) and ExV (chaos), using BLOSUM62-based TCRdist between CDR3 peptides within each V-J. Welch's t-statistics and random forest reduced roughly 500 V-J features to around 14, which were used in a naive Bayes classifier (R e1071). The similarity between thyroid and blood repertoires was quantified using the Morisita-Horn index. TCRdb handled the public reads itself, with Q25 trimming in fastp and clone calling in MiXCR, and kept productive beta chains. Each CDR3 protein gets just one entry, which takes the most common genes and DNA from the rows behind it. The V and J calls reflect TCRdb's pipeline rather than the authors' work. The table for this sample lists roughly 800,000 distinct CDR3 sequences; approximately 40% of them were counted only once. The top ten clonotypes cover over 8% of the sample.

Stable Graves' hyperthyroidism was defined as the absence of progression to ophthalmopathy over 18 months of follow-up. Hyperthyroidism patients were newly diagnosed, with disease duration under 2 months, and aged 18 to 65 years. The study excluded patients with uncontrolled infections, other autoimmune diseases, pregnancy or lactation. Diagnoses were established on the basis of clinical symptoms, serum thyroxine and TRAb, thyroid ultrasound, and orbital computed tomography. PBMCs were separated from over 9 ml of fresh peripheral blood using Ficoll-Paque density gradient centrifugation. Trizol reagent was used to extract total RNA, and RNA quality was then checked on an Agilent 2100 Bioanalyzer. A word on this clonotype: Its antigen is currently not known. Nothing much larger sits one base from this clone, and base qualities are not available.

The sample taken for sequencing was blood. The chain uses TRBV12-3 or TRBV12-4 and TRBJ2-7, with no confidently assigned D gene. This receptor was obtained from a man between 18 and 29 years old with Graves' hyperthyroidism. Read as DNA, the sequence is TGTGCCAGCAGCCCCGGACGTCTGATCTACGAGCAGTACTTC. This yields the protein CASSPGRLIYEQYF.